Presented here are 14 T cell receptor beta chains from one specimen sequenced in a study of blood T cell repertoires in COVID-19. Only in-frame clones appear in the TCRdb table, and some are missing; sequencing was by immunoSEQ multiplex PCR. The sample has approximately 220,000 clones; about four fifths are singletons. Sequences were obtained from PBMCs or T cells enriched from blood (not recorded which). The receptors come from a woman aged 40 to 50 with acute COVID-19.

The CDR3, as DNA: TGTGCCAGTAGGGCGGACAGGGGACAAAATCAGCCCCAGCATTTT. This sequence encodes CASRADRGQNQPQHF. This sequence joins TRBV19 and TRBJ1-5; 9 nucleotides agree with TRBD1. The CDR3 extends over 15 amino acids. Germline V gene data show CDR1 as LNHDA and CDR2 as SQIVND (reference sequence). The J segment lost 4 bases and the V segment lost 6 bases, leaving 7 bases of the junction unmatched. Combining the CDR3 with reference TRBV19 and TRBJ1-5 gives the whole variable domain DGGITQSPKYLFRKEGQNVTLSCEQNLNHDAMYWYRQDPGQGLRLIYYSQIVNDFQKGDIAEGYSVSREKKESFPLTVTSAQKNPTAFYLCASRADRGQNQPQHFGDGTRLSIL.

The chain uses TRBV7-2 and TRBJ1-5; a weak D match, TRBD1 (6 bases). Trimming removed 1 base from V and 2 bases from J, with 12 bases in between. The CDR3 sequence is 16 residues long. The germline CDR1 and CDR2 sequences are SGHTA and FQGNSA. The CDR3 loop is CASSLGGGQGNQPQHF. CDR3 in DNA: TGTGCCAGCAGCTTAGGCGGGGGCCAAGGCAATCAGCCCCAGCATTTT.

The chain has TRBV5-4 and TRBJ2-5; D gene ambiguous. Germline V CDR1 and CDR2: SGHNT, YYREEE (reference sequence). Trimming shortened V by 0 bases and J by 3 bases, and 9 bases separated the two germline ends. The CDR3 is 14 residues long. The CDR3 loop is CASSLDTVKETQYF. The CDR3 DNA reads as TGTGCCAGCAGCTTGGACACAGTAAAAGAGACCCAGTACTTC.

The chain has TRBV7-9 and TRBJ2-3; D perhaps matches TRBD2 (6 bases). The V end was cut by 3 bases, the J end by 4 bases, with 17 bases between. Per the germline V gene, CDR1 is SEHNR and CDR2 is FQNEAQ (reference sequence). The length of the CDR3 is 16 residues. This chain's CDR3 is CASSLWVGGLADTQYF. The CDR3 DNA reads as TGTGCCAGCAGCTTGTGGGTAGGAGGGTTGGCAGATACGCAGTATTTT.

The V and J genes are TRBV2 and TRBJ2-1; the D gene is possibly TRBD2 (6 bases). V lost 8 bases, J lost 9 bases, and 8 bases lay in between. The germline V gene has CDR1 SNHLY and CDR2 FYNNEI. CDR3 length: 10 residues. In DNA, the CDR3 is TGTGCCAGCCGACTAGGTGAGCAGTTCTTC. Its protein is CASRLGEQFF.

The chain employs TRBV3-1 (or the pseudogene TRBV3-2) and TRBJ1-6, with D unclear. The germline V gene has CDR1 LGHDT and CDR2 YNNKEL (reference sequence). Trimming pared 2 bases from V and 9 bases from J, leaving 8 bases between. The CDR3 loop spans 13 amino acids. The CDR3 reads CASSQSSVSPLHF. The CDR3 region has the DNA TGTGCCAGCAGCCAATCGTCGGTTTCACCCCTCCACTTT.

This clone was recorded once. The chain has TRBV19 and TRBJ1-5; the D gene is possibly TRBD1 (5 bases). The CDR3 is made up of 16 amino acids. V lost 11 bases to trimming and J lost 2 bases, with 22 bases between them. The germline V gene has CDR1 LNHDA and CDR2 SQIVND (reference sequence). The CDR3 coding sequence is TGTGCCCCCTCCGGGCCCCCAGGGTGGGGCAATCAGCCCCAGCATTTT. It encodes CAPSGPPGWGNQPQHF.

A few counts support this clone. The CDR3 DNA is TGTGCCAGCAGCCCCACCGGACAGCCTCCTGGGGCTGGGGCCAACGTCCTGACTTTC. Amino acid sequence: CASSPTGQPPGAGANVLTF. This chain links TRBV11-2 with TRBJ2-6; TRBD1 is a possible D gene (6 bases). The CDR3 sequence is 19 residues long. V was shortened by 5 bases and J by 2 bases, with 22 bases between the two germline ends. CDR1 and CDR2 from the germline V gene are SGHAT and FQNNGV.

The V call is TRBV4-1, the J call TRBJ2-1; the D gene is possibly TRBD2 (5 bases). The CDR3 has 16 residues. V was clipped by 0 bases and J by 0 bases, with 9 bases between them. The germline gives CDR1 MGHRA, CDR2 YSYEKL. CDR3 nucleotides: TGCGCCAGCAGCCAAGAAGGGCGGGCCTCCTACAATGAGCAGTTCTTC. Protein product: CASSQEGRASYNEQFF.

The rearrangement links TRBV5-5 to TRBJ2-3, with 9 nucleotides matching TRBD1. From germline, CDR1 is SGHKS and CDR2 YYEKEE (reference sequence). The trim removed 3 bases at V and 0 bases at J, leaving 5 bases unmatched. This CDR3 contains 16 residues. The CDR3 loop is CASSWAQGASTDTQYF. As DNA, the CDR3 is TGTGCCAGCAGCTGGGCACAGGGGGCAAGCACAGATACGCAGTATTTT.

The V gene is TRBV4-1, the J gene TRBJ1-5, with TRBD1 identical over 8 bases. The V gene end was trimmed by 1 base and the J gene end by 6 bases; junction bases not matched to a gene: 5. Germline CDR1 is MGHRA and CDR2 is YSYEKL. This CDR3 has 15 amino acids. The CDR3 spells CASSQGSGGSQPQHF. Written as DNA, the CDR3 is TGCGCCAGCAGCCAAGGCTCAGGGGGCAGTCAGCCCCAGCATTTT.

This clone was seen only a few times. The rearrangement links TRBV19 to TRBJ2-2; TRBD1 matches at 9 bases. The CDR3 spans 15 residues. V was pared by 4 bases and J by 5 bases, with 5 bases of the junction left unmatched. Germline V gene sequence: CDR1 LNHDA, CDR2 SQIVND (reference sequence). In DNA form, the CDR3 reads TGTGCCAGTAGTAAACAGGGGGCGACGACCGGGGAGCTGTTTTTT. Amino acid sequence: CASSKQGATTGELFF. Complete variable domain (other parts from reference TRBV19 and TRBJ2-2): DGGITQSPKYLFRKEGQNVTLSCEQNLNHDAMYWYRQDPGQGLRLIYYSQIVNDFQKGDIAEGYSVSREKKESFPLTVTSAQKNPTAFYLCASSKQGATTGELFFGEGSRLTVL.

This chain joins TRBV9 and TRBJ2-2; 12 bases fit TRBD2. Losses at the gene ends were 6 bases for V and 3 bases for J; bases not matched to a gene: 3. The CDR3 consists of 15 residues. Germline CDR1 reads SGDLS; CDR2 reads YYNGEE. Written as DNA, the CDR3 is TGTGCCAGCAAGAGACTAGCGGGGGACACCGGGGAGCTGTTTTTT. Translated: CASKRLAGDTGELFF.

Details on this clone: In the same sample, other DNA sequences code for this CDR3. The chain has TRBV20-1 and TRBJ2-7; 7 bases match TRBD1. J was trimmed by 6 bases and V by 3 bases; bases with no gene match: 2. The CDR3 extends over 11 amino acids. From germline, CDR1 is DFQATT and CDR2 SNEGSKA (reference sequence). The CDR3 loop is CSASRDSEQYF. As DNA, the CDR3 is TGCAGTGCTAGCCGGGACAGCGAGCAGTACTTC.